This is a list of T cell receptor beta chains from one sample in a study of OX40 agonist ivuxolimab in advanced cancers. Here immunoSEQ multiplex PCR was the method, and the copy in TCRdb shows in-frame clones only, minus some. In the table there are around 70,000 clones, over 75% of which are singletons. The starting material was CD4+ or CD8+ T cells sorted from blood, obtained in a trial of the OX40 agonist ivuxolimab. Receptor source: an adult with an advanced solid tumor such as melanoma, head and neck, liver or kidney cancer. The CDR3 runs from the conserved cysteine through the conserved F or W. The D gene is left open where the match is weak. Expanded clones are given a class, and other clones once, few, many or no size at all.

abundance	d_gene	j_gene	v_gene	CDR3aa	CDR3nt
once	NA	TRBJ2-1	TRBV19	CASSSASGTNSYNEQFF	TGTGCCAGTAGTAGTGCCTCCGGGACGAACTCCTACAATGAGCAGTTCTTC
once	TRBD1	TRBJ1-2	TRBV6-1	CASSPEGQGAYGYTF	TGTGCCAGCAGTCCCGAGGGACAGGGGGCCTATGGCTACACCTTC
NA	NA	TRBJ1-1	TRBV4-2	CASSQDLGAEAFF	TGTGCCAGCAGCCAAGATTTAGGGGCTGAAGCTTTCTTT
NA	TRBD1	TRBJ1-4	TRBV28	CASSLSRQGRKLFF	TGTGCCAGCAGTTTATCCCGACAGGGTCGAAAACTGTTTTTT
NA	NA	TRBJ2-4	TRBV10-3	CAISVRGGQGAKNIQYF	TGTGCCATCAGTGTTAGAGGGGGTCAAGGGGCCAAAAACATTCAGTACTTC
NA	TRBD1	TRBJ1-3	TRBV28	CASSSPQGAGNTIYF	TGTGCCAGCAGTTCACCACAGGGGGCTGGAAACACCATATATTTT
NA	TRBD1	TRBJ2-5	TRBV5-4	CASSSQGAGETQYF	TGTGCCAGCAGCTCGCAGGGGGCGGGTGAGACCCAGTACTTC
NA	NA	TRBJ1-4	TRBV11-3	CASSSSPGGGREKLFF	TGTGCCAGCAGCTCATCCCCTGGAGGGGGGCGCGAAAAACTGTTTTTT
NA	TRBD1	TRBJ2-3	TRBV27	CASSYRGRITDTQYF	TGTGCCAGCAGTTACAGGGGGCGCATAACAGATACGCAGTATTTT
NA	TRBD1	TRBJ1-3	TRBV4-1	CASSQKTGAGNTIYF	TGCGCCAGCAGCCAGAAGACAGGGGCTGGAAACACCATATATTTT
once	NA	TRBJ2-5	TRBV6-1	CASSEQLVSSETQYF	TGTGCCAGCAGTGAACAGCTAGTCTCGTCGGAGACCCAGTACTTC
NA	NA	TRBJ1-2	TRBV25-1	CASSGTAGSYGYTF	TGTGCCAGCAGTGGCACCGCGGGGTCCTATGGCTACACCTTC
NA	NA	TRBJ1-2	TRBV11-2	CASSPNRVYGYTF	TGTGCCAGCAGCCCCAACAGGGTCTATGGCTACACCTTC
few	TRBD2	TRBJ2-7	TRBV4-1	CASSQLTSGAKQYF	TGCGCCAGCAGCCAATTGACTAGCGGGGCAAAGCAGTACTTC
NA	TRBD2	TRBJ2-7	TRBV7-2	CASSLQRGPATYEQYF	TGTGCCAGCAGCTTACAGCGGGGGCCCGCTACCTACGAGCAGTACTTC
NA	NA	TRBJ2-1	TRBV4-2	CASSDLRPGSYNEQFF	TGTGCCAGCAGCGACCTTAGACCAGGGTCGTACAATGAGCAGTTCTTC
NA	NA	TRBJ2-1	TRBV28	CASSLGGNRPNEQFF	TGTGCCAGCAGTTTAGGAGGGAACCGTCCGAATGAGCAGTTCTTC